This T cell receptor beta chain was obtained from a study of blood T cell repertoires in COVID-19. Original methodology: Reference gene primer amplification in the assay estimated nucleated cell counts. Generated by immunoSEQ multiplex PCR, the TCRdb table keeps only in-frame clones and is missing some. V and J calls and clone size are copied from that table; D and trimming were computed from the DNA. The sample lists approximately 380,000 clones, about 85% occurring once. The ends were cut back, 4 bases at V and 4 bases at J, with 6 bases in the middle. This CDR3 region has 12 residues. CDR1 is KGHDR and CDR2 is SFDVKD in the germline V gene.

The TCR sequence derives from a woman between 18 and 30 years old with acute or convalescent COVID-19. The sample was peripheral blood. The chain uses TRBV24-1 and TRBJ1-2; D remains unclear. DNA for the CDR3: TGTGCCACCAGTGAAAACGGCTATGGCTACACCTTC. It translates to CATSENGYGYTF.